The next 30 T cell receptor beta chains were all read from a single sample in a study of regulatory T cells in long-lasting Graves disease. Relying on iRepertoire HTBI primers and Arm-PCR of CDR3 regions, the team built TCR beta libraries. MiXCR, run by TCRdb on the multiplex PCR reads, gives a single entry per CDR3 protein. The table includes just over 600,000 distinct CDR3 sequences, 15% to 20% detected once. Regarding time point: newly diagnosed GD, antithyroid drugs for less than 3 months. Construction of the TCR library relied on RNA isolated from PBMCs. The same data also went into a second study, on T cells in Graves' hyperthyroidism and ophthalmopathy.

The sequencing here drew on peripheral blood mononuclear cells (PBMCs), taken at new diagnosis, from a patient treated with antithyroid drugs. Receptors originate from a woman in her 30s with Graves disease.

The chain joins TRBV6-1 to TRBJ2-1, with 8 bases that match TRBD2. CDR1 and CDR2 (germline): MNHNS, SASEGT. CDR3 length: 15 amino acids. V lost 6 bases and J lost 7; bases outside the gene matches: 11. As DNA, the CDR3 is TGTGCCAGCAGAGGACTAAGCGGGAGATGGAATGAGCAGTTCTTC. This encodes CASRGLSGRWNEQFF.

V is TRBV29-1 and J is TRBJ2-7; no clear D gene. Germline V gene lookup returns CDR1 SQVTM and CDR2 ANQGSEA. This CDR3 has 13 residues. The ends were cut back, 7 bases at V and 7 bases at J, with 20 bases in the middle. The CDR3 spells CSGSLGVGGEQYF. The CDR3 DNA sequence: TGCAGCGGGTCTCTCGGAGTAGGTGGTGAGCAGTACTTC.

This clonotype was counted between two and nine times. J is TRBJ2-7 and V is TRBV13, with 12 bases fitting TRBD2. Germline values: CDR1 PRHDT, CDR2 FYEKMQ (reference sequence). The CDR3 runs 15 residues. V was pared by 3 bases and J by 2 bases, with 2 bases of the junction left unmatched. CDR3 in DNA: TGTGCCAGCAGCTTCTGGACTAGCGGGACCTACGAGCAGTACTTC. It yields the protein CASSFWTSGTYEQYF.

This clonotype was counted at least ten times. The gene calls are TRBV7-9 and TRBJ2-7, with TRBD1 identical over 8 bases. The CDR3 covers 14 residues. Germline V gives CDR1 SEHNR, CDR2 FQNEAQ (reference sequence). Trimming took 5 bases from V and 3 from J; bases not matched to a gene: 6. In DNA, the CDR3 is TGTGCCAGCAGCAGAGCTACAGGGGGCTACGAGCAGTACTTC. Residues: CASSRATGGYEQYF.

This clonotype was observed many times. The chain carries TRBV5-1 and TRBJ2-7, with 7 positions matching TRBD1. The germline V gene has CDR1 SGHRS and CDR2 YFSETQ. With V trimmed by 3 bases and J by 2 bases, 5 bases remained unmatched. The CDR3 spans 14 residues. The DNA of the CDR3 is TGCGCCAGCAGCTATGCCGGGACAGCCTACGAGCAGTACTTC. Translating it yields CASSYAGTAYEQYF.

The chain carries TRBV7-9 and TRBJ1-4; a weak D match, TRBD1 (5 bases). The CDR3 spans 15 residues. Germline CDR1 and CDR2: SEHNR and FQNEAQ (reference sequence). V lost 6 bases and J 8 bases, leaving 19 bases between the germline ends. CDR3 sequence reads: CASSPGIGAGEKLFF. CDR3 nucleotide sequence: TGTGCCAGCAGTCCCGGGATCGGGGCGGGCGAAAAACTGTTTTTT.

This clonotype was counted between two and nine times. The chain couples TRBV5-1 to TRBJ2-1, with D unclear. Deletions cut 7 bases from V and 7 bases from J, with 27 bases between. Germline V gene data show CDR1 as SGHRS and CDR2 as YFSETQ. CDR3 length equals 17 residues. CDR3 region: CASGRMRTQVQVNEQFF. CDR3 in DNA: TGCGCCAGCGGCCGTATGCGGACCCAAGTCCAGGTGAATGAGCAGTTCTTC.

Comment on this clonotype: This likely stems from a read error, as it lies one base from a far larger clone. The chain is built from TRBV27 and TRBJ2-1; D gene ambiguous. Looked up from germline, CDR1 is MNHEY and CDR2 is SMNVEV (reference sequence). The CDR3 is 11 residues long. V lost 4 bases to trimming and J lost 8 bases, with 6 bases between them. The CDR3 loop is CASSSFHEQFF. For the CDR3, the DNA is TGTGCCAGCAGTTCGTTCCATGAGCAGTTCTTC.

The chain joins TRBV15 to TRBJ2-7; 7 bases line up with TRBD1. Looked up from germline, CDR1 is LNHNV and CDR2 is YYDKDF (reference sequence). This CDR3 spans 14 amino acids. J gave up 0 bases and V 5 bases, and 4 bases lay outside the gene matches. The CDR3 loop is CATSSRTGSYEQYF. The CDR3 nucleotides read TGTGCCACCAGCTCCCGGACAGGCTCCTACGAGCAGTACTTC. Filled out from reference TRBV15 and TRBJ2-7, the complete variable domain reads DAMVIQNPRYQVTQFGKPVTLSCSQTLNHNVMYWYQQKSSQAPKLLFHYYDKDFNNEADTPDNFQSRRPNTSFCFLDIRSPGLGDTAMYLCATSSRTGSYEQYFGPGTRLTVT.

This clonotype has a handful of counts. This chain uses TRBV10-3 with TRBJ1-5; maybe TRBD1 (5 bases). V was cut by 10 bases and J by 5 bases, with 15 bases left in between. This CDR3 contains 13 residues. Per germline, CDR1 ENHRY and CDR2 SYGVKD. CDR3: CATSTDNYQPQHF. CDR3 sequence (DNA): TGTGCCACAAGTACGGACAACTATCAGCCCCAGCATTTT.

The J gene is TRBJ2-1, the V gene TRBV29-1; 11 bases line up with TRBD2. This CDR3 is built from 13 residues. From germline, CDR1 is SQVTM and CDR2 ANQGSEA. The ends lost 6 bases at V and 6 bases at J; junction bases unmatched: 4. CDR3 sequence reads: CSVSSGRSNEQFF. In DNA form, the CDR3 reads TGCAGCGTATCTAGCGGGAGGAGCAATGAGCAGTTCTTC.

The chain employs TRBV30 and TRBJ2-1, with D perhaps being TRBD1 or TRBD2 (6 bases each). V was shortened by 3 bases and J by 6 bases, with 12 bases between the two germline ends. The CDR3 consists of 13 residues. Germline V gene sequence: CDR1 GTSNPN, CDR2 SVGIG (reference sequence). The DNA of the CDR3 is TGTGCCTGGAGGGACCGGGGGCGCAATGAGCAGTTCTTC. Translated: CAWRDRGRNEQFF.

CDR3 DNA: TGCAGTGCTATTGGGACTCTAAGCTCCTACAATGAGCAGTTCTTC. Translating gives CSAIGTLSSYNEQFF. The genes are TRBV20-1 and TRBJ2-1; D perhaps matches TRBD2 (6 bases). Germline CDR1 DFQATT, CDR2 SNEGSKA (reference sequence). Trimming left V 4 bases short and J 0 bases short, with 13 bases between. The CDR3 runs to 15 residues.

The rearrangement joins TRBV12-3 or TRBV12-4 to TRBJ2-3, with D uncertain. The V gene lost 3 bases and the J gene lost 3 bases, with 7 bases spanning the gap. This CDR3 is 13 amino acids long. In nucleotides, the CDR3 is TGTGCCAGCAGTTTTTCCGAGACAGATACGCAGTATTTT. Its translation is CASSFSETDTQYF.

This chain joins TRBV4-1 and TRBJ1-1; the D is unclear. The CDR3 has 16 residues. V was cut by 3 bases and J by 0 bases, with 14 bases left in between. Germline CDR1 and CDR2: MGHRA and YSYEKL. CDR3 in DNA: TGCGCCAGCAGCCACACGGGAGGCGGGGTGAACACTGAAGCTTTCTTT. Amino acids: CASSHTGGGVNTEAFF.

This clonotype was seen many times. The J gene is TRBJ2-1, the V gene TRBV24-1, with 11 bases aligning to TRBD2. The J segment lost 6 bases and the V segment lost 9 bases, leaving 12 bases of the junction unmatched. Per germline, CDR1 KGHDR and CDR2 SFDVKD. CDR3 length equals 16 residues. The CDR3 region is CATAWGTSGGGNEQFF. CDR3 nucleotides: TGTGCCACCGCATGGGGGACTAGCGGAGGAGGCAATGAGCAGTTCTTC.

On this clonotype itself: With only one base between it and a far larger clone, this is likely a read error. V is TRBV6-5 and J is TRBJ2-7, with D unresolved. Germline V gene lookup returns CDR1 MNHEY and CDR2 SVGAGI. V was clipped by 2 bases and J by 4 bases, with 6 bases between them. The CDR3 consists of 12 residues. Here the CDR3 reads CASSYGEYEQYF. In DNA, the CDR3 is TGTGCCAGCAGTTACGGGGAATACGAGCAGTACTTC.

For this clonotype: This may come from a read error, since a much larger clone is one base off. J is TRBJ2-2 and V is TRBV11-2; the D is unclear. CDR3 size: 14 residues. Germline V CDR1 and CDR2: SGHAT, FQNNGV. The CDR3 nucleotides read TGTGCCAACAGCTTTCAGGTGGCCGCCGGGGAGCTGTTTTTT. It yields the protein CANSFQVAAGELFF.

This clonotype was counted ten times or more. CDR3 amino acids: CASSAGQAYNEQFF. Here the CDR3 DNA reads TGTGCCAGCTCAGCGGGACAGGCCTACAATGAGCAGTTCTTC. The genes are TRBV18 and TRBJ2-1; 8 positions match TRBD1. V was pared by 5 bases and J by 2 bases, with 2 bases of the junction left unmatched. CDR1 KGHSH and CDR2 LQKENI come from the germline V gene. This CDR3 is 14 amino acids long.

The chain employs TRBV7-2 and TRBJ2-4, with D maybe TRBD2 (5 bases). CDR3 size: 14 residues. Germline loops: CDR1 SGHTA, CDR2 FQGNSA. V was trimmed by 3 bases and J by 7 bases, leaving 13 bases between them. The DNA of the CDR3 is TGTGCCAGCAGCTTGACCGATCGCGGGAACATTCAGTACTTC. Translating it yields CASSLTDRGNIQYF.

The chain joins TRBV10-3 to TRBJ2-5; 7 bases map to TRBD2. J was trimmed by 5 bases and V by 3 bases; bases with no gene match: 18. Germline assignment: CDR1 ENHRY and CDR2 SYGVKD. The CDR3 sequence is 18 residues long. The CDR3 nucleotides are TGTGCCATCAGTGATCTGAGACTGGCGGGAGCACCCAAGGAGACCCAGTACTTC. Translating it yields CAISDLRLAGAPKETQYF.

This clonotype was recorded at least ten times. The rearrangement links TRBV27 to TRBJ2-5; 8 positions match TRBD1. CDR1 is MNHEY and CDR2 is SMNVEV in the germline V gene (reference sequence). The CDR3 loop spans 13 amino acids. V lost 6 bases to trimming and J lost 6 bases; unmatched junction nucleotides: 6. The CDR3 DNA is TGTGCCAGCAGCGGACTCAGGGGGCAGACCCAGTACTTC. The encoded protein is CASSGLRGQTQYF.

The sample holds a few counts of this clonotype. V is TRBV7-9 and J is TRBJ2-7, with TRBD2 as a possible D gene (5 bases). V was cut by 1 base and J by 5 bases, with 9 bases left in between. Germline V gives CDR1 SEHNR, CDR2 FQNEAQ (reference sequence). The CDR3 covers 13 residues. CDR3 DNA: TGTGCCAGCAGCTTAGTGCTGGAGGACGAGCAGTACTTC. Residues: CASSLVLEDEQYF.

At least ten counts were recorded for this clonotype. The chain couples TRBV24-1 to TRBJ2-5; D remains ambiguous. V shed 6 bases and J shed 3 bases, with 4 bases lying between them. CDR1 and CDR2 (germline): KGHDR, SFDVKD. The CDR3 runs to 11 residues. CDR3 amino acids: CATSLKETQYF. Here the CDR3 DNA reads TGTGCCACCAGTTTGAAAGAGACCCAGTACTTC.

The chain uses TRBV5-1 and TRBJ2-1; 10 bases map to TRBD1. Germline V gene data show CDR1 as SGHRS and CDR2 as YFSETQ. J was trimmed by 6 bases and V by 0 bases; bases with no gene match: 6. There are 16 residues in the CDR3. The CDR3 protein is CASSLDGQGGVNEQFF. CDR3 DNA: TGCGCCAGCAGCTTGGATGGACAGGGGGGGGTCAATGAGCAGTTCTTC.

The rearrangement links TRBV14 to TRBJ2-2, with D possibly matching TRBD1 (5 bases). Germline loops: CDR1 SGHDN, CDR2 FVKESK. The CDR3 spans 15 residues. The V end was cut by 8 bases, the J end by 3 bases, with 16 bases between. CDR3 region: CASGPGLKYTGELFF. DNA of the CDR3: TGTGCCAGCGGACCAGGGTTAAAGTACACCGGGGAGCTGTTTTTT.

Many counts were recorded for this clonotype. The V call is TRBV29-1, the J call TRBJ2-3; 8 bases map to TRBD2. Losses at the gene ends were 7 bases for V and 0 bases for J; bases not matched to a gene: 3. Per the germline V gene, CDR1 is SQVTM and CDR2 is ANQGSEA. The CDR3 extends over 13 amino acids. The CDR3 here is CSAVAGSTDTQYF. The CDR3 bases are TGCAGCGCAGTAGCGGGAAGCACAGATACGCAGTATTTT.

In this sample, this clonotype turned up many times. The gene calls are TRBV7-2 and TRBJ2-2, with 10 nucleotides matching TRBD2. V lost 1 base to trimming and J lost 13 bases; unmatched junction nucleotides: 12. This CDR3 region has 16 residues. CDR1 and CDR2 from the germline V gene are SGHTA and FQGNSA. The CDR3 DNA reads TGTGCCAGCAGCTTAGGGCTAGCGGGAGCCGCCACCAGGCTGTTTTTT. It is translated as CASSLGLAGAATRLFF.

CDR3 sequence (DNA): TGTGCCAGCATGAGGGGAATAGGCTACGAGCAGTACTTC. Translating it yields CASMRGIGYEQYF. The chain has TRBV6-1 and TRBJ2-7; D is possibly TRBD1 or TRBD2 (5 bases each). V was shortened by 7 bases and J by 3 bases, with 13 bases between the two germline ends. The V gene's germline CDR1 is MNHNS and CDR2 SASEGT. The CDR3 has 13 residues.

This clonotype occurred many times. The CDR3 loop is CAWDLSNQPQHF. The DNA of the CDR3 is TGTGCCTGGGACCTTAGCAATCAGCCCCAGCATTTT. The J gene is TRBJ1-5, the V gene TRBV30; D is unresolved. This CDR3 comprises 12 residues. Germline values: CDR1 GTSNPN, CDR2 SVGIG (reference sequence). The ends were cut back, 5 bases at V and 0 bases at J, with 5 bases in the middle. Full variable domain (missing parts from reference TRBV30 and TRBJ1-5): SQTIHQWPATLVQPVGSPLSLECTVEGTSNPNLYWYRQAAGRGLQLLFYSVGIGQISSEVPQNLSASRPQDRQFILSSKKLLLSDSGFYLCAWDLSNQPQHFGDGTRLSIL.